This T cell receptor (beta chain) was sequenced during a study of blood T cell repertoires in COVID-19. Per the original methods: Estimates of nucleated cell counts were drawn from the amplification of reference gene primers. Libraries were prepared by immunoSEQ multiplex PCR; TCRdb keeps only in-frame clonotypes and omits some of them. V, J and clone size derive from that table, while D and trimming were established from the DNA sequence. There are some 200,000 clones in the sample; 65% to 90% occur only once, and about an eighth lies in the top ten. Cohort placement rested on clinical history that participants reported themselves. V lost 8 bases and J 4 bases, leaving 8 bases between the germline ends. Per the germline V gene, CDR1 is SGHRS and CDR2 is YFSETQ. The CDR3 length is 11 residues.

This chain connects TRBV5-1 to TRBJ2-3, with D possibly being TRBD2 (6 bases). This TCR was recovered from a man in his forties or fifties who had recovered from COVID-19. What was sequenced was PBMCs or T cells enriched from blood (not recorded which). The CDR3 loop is CASPGADTQYF. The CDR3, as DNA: TGCGCCAGTCCGGGGGCAGATACGCAGTATTTT.